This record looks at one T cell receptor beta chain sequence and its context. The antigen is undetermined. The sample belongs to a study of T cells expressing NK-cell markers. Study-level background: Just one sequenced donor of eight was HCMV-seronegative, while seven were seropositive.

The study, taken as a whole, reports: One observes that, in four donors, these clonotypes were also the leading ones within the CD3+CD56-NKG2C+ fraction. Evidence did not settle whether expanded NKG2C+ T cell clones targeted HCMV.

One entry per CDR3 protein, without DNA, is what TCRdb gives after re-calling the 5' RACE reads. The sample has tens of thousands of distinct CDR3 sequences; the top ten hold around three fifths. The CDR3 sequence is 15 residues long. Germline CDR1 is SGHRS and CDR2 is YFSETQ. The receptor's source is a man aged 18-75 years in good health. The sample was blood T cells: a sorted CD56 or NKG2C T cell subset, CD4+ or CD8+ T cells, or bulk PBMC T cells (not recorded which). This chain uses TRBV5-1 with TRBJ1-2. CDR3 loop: CASSQTPGLTYGYTF.